This T cell receptor (beta chain) was documented in a study of CXCR3-negative and CXCR3-positive naive CD8 T cells. The study's findings and limits: Naive cells that were CXCR3-positive had more hydrophobic TRB CDR3s (compared with CXCR3-negative naive cells).

Note on this clonotype: Its specificity is not known.

The study made its TRB cDNA libraries by 5' RACE, adding UMI labels. TCRdb re-called the 5' RACE reads, yielding one record per CDR3 amino acid sequence without DNA. The specimen's table records approximately 65,000 distinct CDR3 sequences. The V gene's germline CDR1 is MNHEY and CDR2 SVGEGT. This CDR3 is 18 amino acids long. V gene TRBV6-2 or TRBV6-3 combines with J gene TRBJ2-1; TCRdb's D gene call, TRBD1, goes unchecked for lack of DNA. The specimen was naive CXCR3+ CD8+ T cells from blood. The subset denotes: CD45RO-CCR7+CD27+CD95- naive CD8+ T cells expressing CXCR3 (TNR3+). The clonotype comes from a human donor in good health. Some clones in this sample may be carry-over from other donors' samples. CDR3 region: CASSSQDRAKSSYNEQFF.